The clone carrying this T cell receptor (beta chain) was observed a few times. Its antigen is as yet unknown. Germline V gene data show CDR1 as SQVTM and CDR2 as ANQGSEA. After removal of 5 bases from V and 6 bases from J, the junction contained 9 bases not matched to a gene. The CDR3 consists of 15 residues. TCRalpha and TCRbeta libraries used 5'RACE with constant-segment primers and UMIs. Each CDR3 protein is one row after TCRdb ran MiXCR on the 5' RACE reads. The table has approximately 60,000 distinct CDR3 sequences, more than 8% seen once; the top ten hold more than 1%. The data stem from a study of T-cell memory formation after mild COVID-19. On the study more broadly: The two donors had largely donor-specific TCR clusters.

Study-wide results and caveats: The finding that pre-infection memory included some responding clones suggested that cross-reactive memory joined. CD4+ contracting clones lay mainly in CM and EM, CD8+ ones in EMRA.

The sample consisted of PBMCs or a T cell subset sorted from them (not recorded which). The V gene is TRBV29-1, the J gene TRBJ2-3; 12 bases are a match to TRBD2. The TCR originated in a young man who had mild COVID-19 (a few samples of this study predate the infection). Cell type and time point are not known. The CDR3 spells CSVLWTSGASDTQYF. The CDR3 DNA is TGCAGCGTTCTTTGGACTAGCGGGGCTTCCGATACGCAGTATTTT.